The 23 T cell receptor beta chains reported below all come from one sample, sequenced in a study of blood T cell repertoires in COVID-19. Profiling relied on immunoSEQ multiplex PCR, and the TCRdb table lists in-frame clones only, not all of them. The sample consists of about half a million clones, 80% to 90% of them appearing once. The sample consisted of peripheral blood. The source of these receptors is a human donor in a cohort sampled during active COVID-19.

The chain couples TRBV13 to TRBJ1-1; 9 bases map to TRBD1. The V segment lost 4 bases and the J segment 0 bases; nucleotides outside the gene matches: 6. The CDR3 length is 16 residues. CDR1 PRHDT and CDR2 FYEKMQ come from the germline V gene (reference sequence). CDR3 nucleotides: TGTGCCAGCAGCTCATACAGGGGGCCAATGAACACTGAAGCTTTCTTT. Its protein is CASSSYRGPMNTEAFF.

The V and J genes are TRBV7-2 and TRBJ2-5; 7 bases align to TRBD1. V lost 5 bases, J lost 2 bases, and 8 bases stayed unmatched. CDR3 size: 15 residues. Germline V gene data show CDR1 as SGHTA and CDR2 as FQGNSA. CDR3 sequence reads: CASSRAGTEQETQYF. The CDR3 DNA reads TGTGCCAGCAGCCGGGCCGGGACAGAGCAAGAGACCCAGTACTTC.

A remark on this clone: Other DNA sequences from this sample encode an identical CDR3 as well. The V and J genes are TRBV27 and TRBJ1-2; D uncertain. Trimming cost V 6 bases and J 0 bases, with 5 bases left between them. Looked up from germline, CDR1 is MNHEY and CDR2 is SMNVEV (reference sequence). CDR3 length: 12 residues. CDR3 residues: CASRGANYGYTF. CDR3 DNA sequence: TGTGCCAGCAGAGGAGCTAACTATGGCTACACCTTC.

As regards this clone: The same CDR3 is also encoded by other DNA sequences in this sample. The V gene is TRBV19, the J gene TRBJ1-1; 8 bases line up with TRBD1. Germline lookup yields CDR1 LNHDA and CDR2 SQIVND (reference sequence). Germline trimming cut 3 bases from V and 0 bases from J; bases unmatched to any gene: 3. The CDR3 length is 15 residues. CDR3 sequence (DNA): TGTGCCAGTAGTATTCAGGGGGCGATGAACACTGAAGCTTTCTTT. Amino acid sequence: CASSIQGAMNTEAFF.

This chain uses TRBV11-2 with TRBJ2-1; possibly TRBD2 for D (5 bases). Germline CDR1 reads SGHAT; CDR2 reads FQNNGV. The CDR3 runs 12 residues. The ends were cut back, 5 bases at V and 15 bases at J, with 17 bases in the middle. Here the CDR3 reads CASSPPSPGVFF. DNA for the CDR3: TGTGCCAGCAGCCCACCAAGCCCCGGGGTGTTCTTC.

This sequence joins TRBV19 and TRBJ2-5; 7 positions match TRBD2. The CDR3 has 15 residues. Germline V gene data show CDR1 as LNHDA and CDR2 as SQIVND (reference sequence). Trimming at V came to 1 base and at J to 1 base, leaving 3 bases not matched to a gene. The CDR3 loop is CASSIASGLQETQYF. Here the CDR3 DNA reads TGTGCCAGTAGTATAGCTAGCGGTCTCCAAGAGACCCAGTACTTC.

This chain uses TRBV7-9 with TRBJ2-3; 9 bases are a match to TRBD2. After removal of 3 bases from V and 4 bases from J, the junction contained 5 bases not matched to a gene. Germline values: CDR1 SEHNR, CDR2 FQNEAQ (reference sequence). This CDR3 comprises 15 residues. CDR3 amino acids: CASSLEGGRADTQYF. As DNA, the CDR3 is TGTGCCAGCAGCTTGGAAGGCGGGAGGGCAGATACGCAGTATTTT.

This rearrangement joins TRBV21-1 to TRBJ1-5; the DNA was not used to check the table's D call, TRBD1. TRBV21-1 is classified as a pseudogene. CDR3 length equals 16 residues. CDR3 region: CASSYKEDRVHQPQHF. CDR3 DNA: TGTGCCAGCAGCTATAAGGAAGACAGGGTCCATCAGCCCCAGCATTTT.

CDR3 coding DNA: TGTGCCAGCAGCGCGCAGGGGTCCACCGGGGAGCTGTTTTTT. Translating gives CASSAQGSTGELFF. The gene calls are TRBV7-2 and TRBJ2-2; TRBD1 might be the D (6 bases). V was clipped by 5 bases and J by 4 bases, with 11 bases between them. The CDR3 is made up of 14 amino acids. From germline, CDR1 is SGHTA and CDR2 FQGNSA.

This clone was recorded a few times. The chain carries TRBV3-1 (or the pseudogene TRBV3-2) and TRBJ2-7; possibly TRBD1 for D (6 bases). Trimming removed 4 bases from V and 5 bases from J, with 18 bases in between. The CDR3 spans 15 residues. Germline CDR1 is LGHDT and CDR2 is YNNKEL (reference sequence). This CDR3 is CASSLGPGAGDEQYF. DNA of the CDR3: TGTGCCAGCAGCCTCGGTCCAGGGGCGGGCGACGAGCAGTACTTC.

The CDR3 DNA is TGTGCCAGCAGCCTCAGGGCTTCCAACGACAATGAGCAGTTCTTC. Its protein is CASSLRASNDNEQFF. The V and J genes are TRBV7-2 and TRBJ2-1, with D possibly being TRBD1 (5 bases). Germline lookup yields CDR1 SGHTA and CDR2 FQGNSA. V lost 5 bases and J lost 5, with 16 bases in between. The CDR3 loop spans 15 amino acids.

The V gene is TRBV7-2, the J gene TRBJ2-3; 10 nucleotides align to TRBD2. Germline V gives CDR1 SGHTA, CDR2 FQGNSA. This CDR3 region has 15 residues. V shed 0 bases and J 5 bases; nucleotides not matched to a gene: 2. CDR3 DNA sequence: TGTGCCAGCAGCTTAGCGCGACTAGCGGGAGATACGCAGTATTTT. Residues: CASSLARLAGDTQYF.

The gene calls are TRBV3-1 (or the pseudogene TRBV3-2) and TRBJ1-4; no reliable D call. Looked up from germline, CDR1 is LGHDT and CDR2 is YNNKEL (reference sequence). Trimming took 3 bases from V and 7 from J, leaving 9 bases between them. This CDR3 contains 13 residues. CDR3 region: CASSHRGLEKLFF. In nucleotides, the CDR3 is TGTGCCAGCAGCCATCGGGGTCTTGAAAAACTGTTTTTT.

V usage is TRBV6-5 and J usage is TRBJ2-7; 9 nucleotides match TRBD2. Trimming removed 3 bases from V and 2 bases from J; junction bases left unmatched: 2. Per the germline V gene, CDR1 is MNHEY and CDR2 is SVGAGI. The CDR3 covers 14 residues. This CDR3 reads CASSYASGTYEQYF. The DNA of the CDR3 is TGTGCCAGCAGTTATGCTAGCGGGACCTACGAGCAGTACTTC.

The CDR3 protein is CASSRTGGGSPLHF. Here the CDR3 DNA reads TGTGCCAGCAGCCGCACAGGGGGCGGTTCACCCCTCCACTTT. This chain links TRBV6-5 with TRBJ1-6, with 9 bases lining up with TRBD1. The CDR3 is 14 amino acids. Germline CDR1 is MNHEY and CDR2 is SVGAGI. With 6 bases clipped from V and 9 bases from J, the junction kept 6 bases outside the gene matches.

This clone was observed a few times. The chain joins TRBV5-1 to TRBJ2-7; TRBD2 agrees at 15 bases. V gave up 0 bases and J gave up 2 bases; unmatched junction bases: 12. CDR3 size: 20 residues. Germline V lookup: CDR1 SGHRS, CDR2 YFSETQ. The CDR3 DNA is TGCGCCAGCAGCTTGGCACCTGGACTAGCGGGAGGGGTGACTCCCTACGAGCAGTACTTC. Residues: CASSLAPGLAGGVTPYEQYF.

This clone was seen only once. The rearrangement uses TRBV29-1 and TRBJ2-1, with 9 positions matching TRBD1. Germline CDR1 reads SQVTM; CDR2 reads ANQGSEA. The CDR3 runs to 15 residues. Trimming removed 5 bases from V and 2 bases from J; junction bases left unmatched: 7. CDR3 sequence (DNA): TGCAGCGTTCGAGAGGACAGGGGAACCTACAATGAGCAGTTCTTC. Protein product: CSVREDRGTYNEQFF.

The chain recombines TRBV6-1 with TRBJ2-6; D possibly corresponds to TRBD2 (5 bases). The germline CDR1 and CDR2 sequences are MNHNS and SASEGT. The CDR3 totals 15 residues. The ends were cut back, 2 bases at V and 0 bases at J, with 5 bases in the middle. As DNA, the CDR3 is TGTGCCAGCAGTGAACGGGGCTCTGGGGCCAACGTCCTGACTTTC. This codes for CASSERGSGANVLTF.

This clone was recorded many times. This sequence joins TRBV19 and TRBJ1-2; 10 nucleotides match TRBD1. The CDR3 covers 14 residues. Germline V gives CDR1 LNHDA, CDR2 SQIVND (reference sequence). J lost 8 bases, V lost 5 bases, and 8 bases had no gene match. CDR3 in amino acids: CASSFDPTGGGYTF. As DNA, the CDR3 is TGTGCCAGTAGTTTCGATCCGACAGGGGGCGGCTACACCTTC.

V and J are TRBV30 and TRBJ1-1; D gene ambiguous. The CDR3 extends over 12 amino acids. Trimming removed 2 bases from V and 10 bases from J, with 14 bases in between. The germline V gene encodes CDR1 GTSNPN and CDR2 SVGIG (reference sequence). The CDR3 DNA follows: TGTGCCTGGAGTTCCGGGGATTTGGGAGCTTTCTTT. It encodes CAWSSGDLGAFF.

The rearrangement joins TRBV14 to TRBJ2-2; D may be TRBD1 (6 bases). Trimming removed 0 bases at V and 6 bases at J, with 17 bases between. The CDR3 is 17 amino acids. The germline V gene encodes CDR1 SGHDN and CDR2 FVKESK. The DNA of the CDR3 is TGTGCCAGCAGCCAAGATCGAGGGGGAATCTATGCCGGGGAGCTGTTTTTT. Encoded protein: CASSQDRGGIYAGELFF.

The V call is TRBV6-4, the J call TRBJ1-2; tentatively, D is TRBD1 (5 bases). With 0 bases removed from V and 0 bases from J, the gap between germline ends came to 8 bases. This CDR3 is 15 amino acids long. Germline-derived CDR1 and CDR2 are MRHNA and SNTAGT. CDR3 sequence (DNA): TGTGCCAGCAGTGACTCAGGGGATGCTAACTATGGCTACACCTTC. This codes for CASSDSGDANYGYTF.

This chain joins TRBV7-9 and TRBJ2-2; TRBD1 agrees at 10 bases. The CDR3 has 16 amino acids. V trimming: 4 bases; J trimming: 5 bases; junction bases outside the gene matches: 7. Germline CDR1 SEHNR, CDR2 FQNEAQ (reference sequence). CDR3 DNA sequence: TGTGCCAGCAGCTCCTCCGGGACAGGGGTGACCGGGGAGCTGTTTTTT. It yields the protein CASSSSGTGVTGELFF.